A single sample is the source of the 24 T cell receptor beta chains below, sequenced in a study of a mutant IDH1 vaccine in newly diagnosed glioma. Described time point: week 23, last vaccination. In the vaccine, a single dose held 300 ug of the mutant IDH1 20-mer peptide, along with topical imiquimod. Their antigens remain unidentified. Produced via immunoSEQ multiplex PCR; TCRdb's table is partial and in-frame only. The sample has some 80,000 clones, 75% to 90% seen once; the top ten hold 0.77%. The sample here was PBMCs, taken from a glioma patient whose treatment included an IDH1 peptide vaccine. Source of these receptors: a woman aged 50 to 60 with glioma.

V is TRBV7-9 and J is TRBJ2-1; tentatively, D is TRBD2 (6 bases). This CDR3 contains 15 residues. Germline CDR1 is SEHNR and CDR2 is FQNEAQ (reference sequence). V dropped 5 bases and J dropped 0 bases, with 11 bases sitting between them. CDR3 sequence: CASSQRGNSYNEQFF. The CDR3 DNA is TGTGCCAGCAGCCAACGGGGGAACTCCTACAATGAGCAGTTCTTC.

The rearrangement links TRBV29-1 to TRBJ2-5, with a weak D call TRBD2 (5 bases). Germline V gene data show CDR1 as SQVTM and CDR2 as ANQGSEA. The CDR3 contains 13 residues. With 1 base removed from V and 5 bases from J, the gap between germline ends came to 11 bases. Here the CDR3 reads CSVEARGIETQYF. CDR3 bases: TGCAGCGTTGAAGCTCGAGGGATCGAGACCCAGTACTTC.

The CDR3 nucleotides read TGTGCCAGCAGCTTTTCAGGCGGCTACGAGCAGTACTTC. Encoded protein: CASSFSGGYEQYF. The rearrangement links TRBV11-2 to TRBJ2-7; D ambiguous. The CDR3 sequence is 13 residues long. The V end was cut by 3 bases, the J end by 3 bases, with 9 bases between. In germline, CDR1 is SGHAT, CDR2 FQNNGV.

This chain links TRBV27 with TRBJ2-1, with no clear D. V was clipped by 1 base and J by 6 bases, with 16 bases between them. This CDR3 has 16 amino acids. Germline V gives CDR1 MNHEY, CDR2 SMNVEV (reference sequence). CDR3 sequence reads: CASSLYKPPTSNEQFF. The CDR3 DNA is TGTGCCAGCAGTTTATATAAACCCCCTACCAGCAATGAGCAGTTCTTC.

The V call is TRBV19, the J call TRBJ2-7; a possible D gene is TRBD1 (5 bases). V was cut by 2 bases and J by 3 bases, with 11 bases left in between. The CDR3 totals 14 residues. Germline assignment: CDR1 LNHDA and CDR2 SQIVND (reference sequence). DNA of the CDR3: TGTGCCAGTAGTATACCAGGGCATAACTACGAGCAGTACTTC. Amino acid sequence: CASSIPGHNYEQYF.

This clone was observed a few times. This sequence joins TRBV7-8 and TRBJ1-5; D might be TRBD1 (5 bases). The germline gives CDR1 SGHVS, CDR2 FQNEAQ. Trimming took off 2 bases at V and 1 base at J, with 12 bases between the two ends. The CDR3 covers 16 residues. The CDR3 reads CASSLFQGESNQPQHF. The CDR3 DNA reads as TGTGCCAGCAGCTTATTCCAGGGTGAGAGCAATCAGCCCCAGCATTTT.

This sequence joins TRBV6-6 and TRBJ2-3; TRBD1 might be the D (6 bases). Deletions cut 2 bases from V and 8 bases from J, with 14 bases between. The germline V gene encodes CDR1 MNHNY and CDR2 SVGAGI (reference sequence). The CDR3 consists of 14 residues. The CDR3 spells CASSYPNRDTTQYF. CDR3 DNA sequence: TGTGCCAGCAGTTACCCCAACAGGGATACTACGCAGTATTTT.

The CDR3, as DNA: TGTGCCATCAGTGAACAGGGCACAGATACGCAGTATTTT. Its protein is CAISEQGTDTQYF. This sequence joins TRBV10-3 and TRBJ2-3; D might be TRBD1 (5 bases). V gave up 3 bases and J gave up 1 base, with 5 bases separating them. The CDR3 contains 13 residues. Germline V gene lookup returns CDR1 ENHRY and CDR2 SYGVKD.

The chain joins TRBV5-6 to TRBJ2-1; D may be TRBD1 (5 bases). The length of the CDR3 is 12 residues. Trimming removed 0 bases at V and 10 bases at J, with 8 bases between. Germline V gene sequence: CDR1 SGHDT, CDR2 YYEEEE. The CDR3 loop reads CASSLVSGEQFF. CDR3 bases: TGTGCCAGCAGCTTGGTATCAGGGGAGCAGTTCTTC.

CDR3 sequence (DNA): TGTGCCAGCAGTGACTCGAGTCCGGCAAGGGGGCGTTTGGAGACCCAGTACTTC. Translating it yields CASSDSSPARGRLETQYF. This chain uses TRBV6-4 with TRBJ2-5; TRBD1 agrees at 7 bases. Per the germline V gene, CDR1 is MRHNA and CDR2 is SNTAGT. The length of the CDR3 is 18 residues. After removal of 0 bases from V and 5 bases from J, the junction contained 15 bases not matched to a gene.

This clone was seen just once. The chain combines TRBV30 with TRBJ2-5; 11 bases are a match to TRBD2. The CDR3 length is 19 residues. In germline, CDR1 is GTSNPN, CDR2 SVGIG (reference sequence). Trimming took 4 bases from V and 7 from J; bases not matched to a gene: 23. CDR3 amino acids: CAWNGRVSGRAISGGTQYF. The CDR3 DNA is TGTGCCTGGAATGGACGAGTTAGCGGGAGGGCCATATCGGGCGGGACCCAGTACTTC.

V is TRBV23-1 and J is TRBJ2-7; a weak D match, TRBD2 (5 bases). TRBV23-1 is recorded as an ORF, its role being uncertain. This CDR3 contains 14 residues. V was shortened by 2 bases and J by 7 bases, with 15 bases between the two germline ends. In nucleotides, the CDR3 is TGCGCCAGCAGTCAAGGGAGCGGACTTAAGGAGCAGTACTTC. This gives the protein CASSQGSGLKEQYF.

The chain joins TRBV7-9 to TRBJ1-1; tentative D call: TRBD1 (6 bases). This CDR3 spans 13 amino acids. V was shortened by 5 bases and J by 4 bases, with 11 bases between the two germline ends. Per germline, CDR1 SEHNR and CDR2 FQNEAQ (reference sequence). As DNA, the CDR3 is TGTGCCAGCAGCCTTGCACAGGGCACTGAAGCTTTCTTT. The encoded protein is CASSLAQGTEAFF.

The CDR3 coding sequence is TGTGCCAGCAGTGAAGCGGGAGGGTCGGGTGAAGCTTTCTTT. Translation gives CASSEAGGSGEAFF. J is TRBJ1-1 and V is TRBV6-1; D gene unclear. Trimming pared 0 bases from V and 7 bases from J, leaving 12 bases between. The CDR3 extends over 14 amino acids. Per the germline V gene, CDR1 is MNHNS and CDR2 is SASEGT.

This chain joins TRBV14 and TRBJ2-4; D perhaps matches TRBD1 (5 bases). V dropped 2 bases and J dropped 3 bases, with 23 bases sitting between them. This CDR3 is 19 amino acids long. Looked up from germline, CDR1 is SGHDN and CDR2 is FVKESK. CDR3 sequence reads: CASSQSPLGHGDVKNIQYF. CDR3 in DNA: TGTGCCAGCAGCCAATCGCCCCTCGGACACGGAGACGTCAAAAACATTCAGTACTTC.

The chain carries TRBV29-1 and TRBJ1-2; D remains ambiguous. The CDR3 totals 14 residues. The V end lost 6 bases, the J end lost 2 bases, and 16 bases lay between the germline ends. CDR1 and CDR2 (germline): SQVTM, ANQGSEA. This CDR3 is CSVGDLVGNYGYTF. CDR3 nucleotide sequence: TGCAGCGTGGGAGACCTGGTAGGGAACTATGGCTACACCTTC.

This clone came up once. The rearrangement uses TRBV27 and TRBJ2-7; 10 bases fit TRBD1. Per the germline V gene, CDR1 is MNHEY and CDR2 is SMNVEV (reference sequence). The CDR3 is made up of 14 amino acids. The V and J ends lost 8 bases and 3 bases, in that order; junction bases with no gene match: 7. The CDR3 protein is CASRTGGYYYEQYF. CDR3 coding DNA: TGTGCCAGCCGGACAGGGGGGTACTACTACGAGCAGTACTTC.

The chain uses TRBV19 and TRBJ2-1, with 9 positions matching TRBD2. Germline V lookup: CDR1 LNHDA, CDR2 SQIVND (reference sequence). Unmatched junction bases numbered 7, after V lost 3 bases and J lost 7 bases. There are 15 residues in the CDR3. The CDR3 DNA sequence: TGTGCCAGTAGTATTAAAGCGGGAGGTTGGAATGAGCAGTTCTTC. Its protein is CASSIKAGGWNEQFF.

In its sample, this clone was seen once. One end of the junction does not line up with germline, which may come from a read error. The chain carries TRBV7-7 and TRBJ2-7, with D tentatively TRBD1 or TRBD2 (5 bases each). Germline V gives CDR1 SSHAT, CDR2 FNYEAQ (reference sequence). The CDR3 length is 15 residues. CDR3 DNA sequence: TGTGCTAGCAGCAGAGGGGCCGCTCTAGAATACGAGCAGTACTTC. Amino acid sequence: CASSRGAALEYEQYF.

This CDR3 reads CASTDTDYGYTF. CDR3 nucleotides: TGTGCCAGTACCGACACCGACTATGGCTACACCTTC. The rearrangement joins TRBV19 to TRBJ1-2; D is uncertain. The V end was cut by 7 bases, the J end by 3 bases, with 9 bases between. Germline CDR1 and CDR2: LNHDA and SQIVND (reference sequence). This CDR3 region has 12 residues.

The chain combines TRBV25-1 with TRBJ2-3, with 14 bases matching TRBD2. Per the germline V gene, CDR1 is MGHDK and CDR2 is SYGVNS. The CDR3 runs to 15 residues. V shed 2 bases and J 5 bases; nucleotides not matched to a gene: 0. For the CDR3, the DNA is TGTGCCAGCAGTGAAGGGACTAGCGGGGGAGATACGCAGTATTTT. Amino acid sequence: CASSEGTSGGDTQYF.

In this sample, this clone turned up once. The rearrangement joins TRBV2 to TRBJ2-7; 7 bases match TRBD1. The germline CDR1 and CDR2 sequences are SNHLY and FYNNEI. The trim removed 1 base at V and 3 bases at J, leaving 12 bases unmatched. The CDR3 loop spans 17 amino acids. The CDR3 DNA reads TGTGCCAGCAGTGAAGGGCCTACGACAGGGACGGGCTACGAGCAGTACTTC. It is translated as CASSEGPTTGTGYEQYF. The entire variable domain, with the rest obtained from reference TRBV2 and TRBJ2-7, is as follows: EPEVTQTPSHQVTQMGQEVILRCVPISNHLYFYWYRQILGQKVEFLVSFYNNEISEKSEIFDDQFSVERPDGSNFTLKIRSTKLEDSAMYFCASSEGPTTGTGYEQYFGPGTRLTVT.

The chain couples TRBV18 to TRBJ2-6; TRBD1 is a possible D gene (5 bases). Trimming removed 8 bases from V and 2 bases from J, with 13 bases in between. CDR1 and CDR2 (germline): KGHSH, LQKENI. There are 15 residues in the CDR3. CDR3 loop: CASRPGFAGANVLTF. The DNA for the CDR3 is TGTGCCAGCCGGCCAGGGTTCGCTGGGGCCAACGTCCTGACTTTC. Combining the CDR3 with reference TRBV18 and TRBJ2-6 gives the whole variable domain NAGVMQNPRHLVRRRGQEARLRCSPMKGHSHVYWYRQLPEEGLKFMVYLQKENIIDESGMPKERFSAEFPKEGPSILRIQQVVRGDSAAYFCASRPGFAGANVLTFGAGSRLTVL.

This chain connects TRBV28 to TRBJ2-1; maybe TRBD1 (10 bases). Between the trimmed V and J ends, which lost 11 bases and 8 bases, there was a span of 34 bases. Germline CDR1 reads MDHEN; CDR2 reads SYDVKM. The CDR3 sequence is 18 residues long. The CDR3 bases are TGTGCCGTTCTCAAGACAGGGGGCTTGCGGGAGGGCCAAGATGAGCAGTTCTTC. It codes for CAVLKTGGLREGQDEQFF.